This is a list of T cell receptor beta chains from one sample in a study of control samples from healthy donors and cancer patients. Generated by immunoSEQ multiplex PCR, the TCRdb table keeps only in-frame clones and is missing some. The sample yields about 110,000 clones, roughly 90% seen once. The specimen sequenced was PBMCs. These receptors were taken from a woman between 55 and 75 years old with lung cancer. Both conserved end residues are part of each CDR3. The order of the fields is CDR3 DNA, CDR3 protein, D gene, V gene, clone size, J gene. D genes are given only for firm matches. Clone size is not always given. Where it is, it says once, few, many or a class for expanded clones.

TGTGCCAGCAGCTTAGATGGTTGGGAGAGGAAACATACGCAGTATTTT	CASSLDGWERKHTQYF	-	TRBV7-9	-	TRBJ2-3
TGTGCCAGCAGTTCAACCGGGACAGGGGAGTTCTTC	CASSSTGTGEFF	TRBD1	TRBV12-3/TRBV12-4	-	TRBJ2-1
TGTGCCAGCAGCTTAATAAGTTACGAGCAGTACTTC	CASSLISYEQYF	-	TRBV7-9	-	TRBJ2-7
TGTGCCAGTAGTATGGGACAGGGGATTTCTGAAGCTTTCTTT	CASSMGQGISEAFF	TRBD1	TRBV19	-	TRBJ1-1
TGCAGCGTTGAGAACGCTGGGATGAAGGCTGAAGCTTTCTTT	CSVENAGMKAEAFF	-	TRBV29-1	-	TRBJ1-1
TGTGCCAGCTCGGCCAGGGGACAGACAACTGTTGAAGCTTTCTTT	CASSARGQTTVEAFF	TRBD1	TRBV18	few	TRBJ1-1
TGTGCCAGTAGTATAGGAAAGGGGTTTGATGGCTACACCTTC	CASSIGKGFDGYTF	-	TRBV19	-	TRBJ1-2
TGTGCCATCAGACCGGGACAGAACTCCTACGAGCAGTACTTC	CAIRPGQNSYEQYF	TRBD1	TRBV10-3	-	TRBJ2-7
TGTGCCAGCAGTGAAAACCTTGGGACAGACTTCTCCTACGAGCAGTACTTC	CASSENLGTDFSYEQYF	TRBD1	TRBV6-1	once	TRBJ2-7
TGTGCCAGCAGCAAATGGGGGGGAAGGGTCAAAAACATTCAGTACTTC	CASSKWGGRVKNIQYF	-	TRBV21-1	-	TRBJ2-4
TGTGCCAGCAGTGAACAGGAAGGCACCGAAGCTTTCTTT	CASSEQEGTEAFF	-	TRBV6-1	-	TRBJ1-1
TGTGCCAGCAGTTATCAGGCTCTGGGGGATTCACCCCTCCACTTT	CASSYQALGDSPLHF	-	TRBV6-5	-	TRBJ1-6
TGTGCCAGCGCCGTATTCCCAGATACGCAGTATTTT	CASAVFPDTQYF	-	TRBV2	once	TRBJ2-3
TGTGCCAGTAGGGCTAAACAGGGGTCGGGAATGAACACTGAAGCTTTCTTT	CASRAKQGSGMNTEAFF	TRBD1	TRBV19	once	TRBJ1-1
TGTGCCAGCACCTCGACAGGGCTTGGAAACACCATATATTTT	CASTSTGLGNTIYF	TRBD1	TRBV7-2	few	TRBJ1-3